What follows are 3 T cell receptor beta chains derived from one specimen sequenced in a study of cytomegalovirus exposure and HLA in healthy donors. TCRdb's copy holds only in-frame clones and misses some; the assay was immunoSEQ multiplex PCR. The table shows some 140,000 clones, with about 80% occurring only once. The sample consisted of PBMCs. The source of these receptors is a man under 40 in good health and CMV-seropositive.

V is TRBV30 and J is TRBJ2-6, with D perhaps TRBD1 (5 bases). The CDR3 has 16 residues. The germline V gene encodes CDR1 GTSNPN and CDR2 SVGIG (reference sequence). Trimming pared 3 bases from V and 0 bases from J, leaving 12 bases between. CDR3 loop: CAWSRVVSSGANVLTF. CDR3 DNA: TGTGCCTGGAGCAGGGTAGTGAGCTCTGGGGCCAACGTCCTGACTTTC.

This clone was seen a few times. J is TRBJ2-1 and V is TRBV27; possibly TRBD2 for D (7 bases). Trimming removed 0 bases from V and 6 bases from J, with 12 bases in between. This CDR3 contains 15 residues. Germline V gene lookup returns CDR1 MNHEY and CDR2 SMNVEV (reference sequence). CDR3 coding DNA: TGTGCCAGCAGTTTATCAGGGCGGGGGCTCAATGAGCAGTTCTTC. Protein sequence: CASSLSGRGLNEQFF.

This clone was seen more than once but under ten times. V is TRBV14 and J is TRBJ2-7; 11 bases are a match to TRBD1. The trim removed 4 bases at V and 4 bases at J, leaving 6 bases unmatched. This CDR3 contains 15 residues. The germline V gene has CDR1 SGHDN and CDR2 FVKESK. The CDR3 DNA sequence: TGTGCCAGCAGCCTCGGACAGGGGGCGATTTACGAGCAGTACTTC. Its translation is CASSLGQGAIYEQYF.